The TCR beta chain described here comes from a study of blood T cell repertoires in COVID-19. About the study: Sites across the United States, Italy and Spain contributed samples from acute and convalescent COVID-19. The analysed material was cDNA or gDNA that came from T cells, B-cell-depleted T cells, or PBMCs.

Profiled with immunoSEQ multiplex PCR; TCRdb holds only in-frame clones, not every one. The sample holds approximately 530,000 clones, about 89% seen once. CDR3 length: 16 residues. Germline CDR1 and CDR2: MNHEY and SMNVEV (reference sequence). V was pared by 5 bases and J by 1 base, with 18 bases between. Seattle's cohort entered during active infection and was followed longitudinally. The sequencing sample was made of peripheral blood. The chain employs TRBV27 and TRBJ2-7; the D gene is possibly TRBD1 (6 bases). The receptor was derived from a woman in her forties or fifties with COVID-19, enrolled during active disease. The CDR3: CASSPSTGKASYEQYF. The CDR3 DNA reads TGTGCCAGCAGTCCCTCAACAGGGAAGGCTTCCTACGAGCAGTACTTC.